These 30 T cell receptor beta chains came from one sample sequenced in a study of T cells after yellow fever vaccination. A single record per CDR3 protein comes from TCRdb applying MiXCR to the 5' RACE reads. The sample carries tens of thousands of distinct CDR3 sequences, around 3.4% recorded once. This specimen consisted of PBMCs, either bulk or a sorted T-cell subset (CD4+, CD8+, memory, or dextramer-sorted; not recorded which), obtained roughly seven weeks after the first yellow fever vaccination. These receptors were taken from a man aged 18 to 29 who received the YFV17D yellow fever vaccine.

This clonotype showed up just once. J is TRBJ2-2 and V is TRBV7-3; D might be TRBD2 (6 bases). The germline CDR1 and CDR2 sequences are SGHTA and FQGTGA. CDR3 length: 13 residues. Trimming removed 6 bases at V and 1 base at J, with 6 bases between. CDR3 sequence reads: CASRGGNTGELFF. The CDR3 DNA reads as TGTGCCAGCAGGGGGGGGAACACCGGGGAGCTGTTTTTT.

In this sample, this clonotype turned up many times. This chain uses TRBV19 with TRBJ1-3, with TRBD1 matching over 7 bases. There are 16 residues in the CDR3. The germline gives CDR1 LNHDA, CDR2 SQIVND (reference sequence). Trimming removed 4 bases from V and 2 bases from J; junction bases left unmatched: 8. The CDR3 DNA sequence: TGTGCCAGTAGTAGAACCGGGACAGTCACTGGAAACACCATATATTTT. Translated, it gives CASSRTGTVTGNTIYF.

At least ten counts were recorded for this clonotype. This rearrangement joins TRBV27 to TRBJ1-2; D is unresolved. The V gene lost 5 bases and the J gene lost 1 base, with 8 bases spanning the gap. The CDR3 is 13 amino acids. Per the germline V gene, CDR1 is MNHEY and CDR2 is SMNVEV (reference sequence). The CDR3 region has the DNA TGTGCCAGCAGTCATGGCGGTAACTATGGCTACACCTTC. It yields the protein CASSHGGNYGYTF.

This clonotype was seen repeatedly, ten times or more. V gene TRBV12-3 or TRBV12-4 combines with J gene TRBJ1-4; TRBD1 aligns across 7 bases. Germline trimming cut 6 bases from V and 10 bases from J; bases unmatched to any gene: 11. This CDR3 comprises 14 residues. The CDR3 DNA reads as TGTGCCAGCAGGGCGACAGGGAGAGTCGGAAAACTGTTTTTT. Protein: CASRATGRVGKLFF.

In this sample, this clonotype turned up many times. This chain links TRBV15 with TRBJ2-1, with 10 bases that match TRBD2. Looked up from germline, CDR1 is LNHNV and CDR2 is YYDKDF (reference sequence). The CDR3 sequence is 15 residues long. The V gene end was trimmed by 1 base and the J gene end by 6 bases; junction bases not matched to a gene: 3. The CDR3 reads CATSRAVAGGNEQFF. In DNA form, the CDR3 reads TGTGCCACCAGCAGAGCGGTAGCGGGGGGCAATGAGCAGTTCTTC.

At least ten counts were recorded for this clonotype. The CDR3 is CASSQEGAGGNEQFF. Here the CDR3 DNA reads TGCGCCAGCAGCCAAGAAGGGGCGGGGGGCAATGAGCAGTTCTTC. This chain links TRBV4-3 with TRBJ2-1; TRBD2 aligns across 8 bases. V trimming: 0 bases; J trimming: 6 bases; junction bases outside the gene matches: 4. The CDR3 runs to 15 residues. Germline-derived CDR1 and CDR2 are LGHNA and YSLEER.

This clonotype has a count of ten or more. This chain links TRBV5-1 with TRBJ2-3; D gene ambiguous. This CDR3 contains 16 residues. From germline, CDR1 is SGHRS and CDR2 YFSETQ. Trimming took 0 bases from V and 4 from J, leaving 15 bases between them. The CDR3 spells CASSLVGLGSADTQYF. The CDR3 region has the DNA TGCGCCAGCAGCTTGGTTGGATTGGGGTCCGCAGATACGCAGTATTTT.

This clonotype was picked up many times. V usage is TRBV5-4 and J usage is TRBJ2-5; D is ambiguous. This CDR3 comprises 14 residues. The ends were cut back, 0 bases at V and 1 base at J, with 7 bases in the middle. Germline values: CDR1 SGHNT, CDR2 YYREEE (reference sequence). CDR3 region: CASSLGRVQETQYF. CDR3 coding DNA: TGTGCCAGCAGCTTGGGTCGGGTCCAAGAGACCCAGTACTTC.

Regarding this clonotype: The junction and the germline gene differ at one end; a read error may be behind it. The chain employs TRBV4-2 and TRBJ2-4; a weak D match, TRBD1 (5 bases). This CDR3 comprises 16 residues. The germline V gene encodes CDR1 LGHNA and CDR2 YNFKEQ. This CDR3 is CARSPRVLLAKNIQYF. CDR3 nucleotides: TGTGCCAGGAGCCCCAGGGTCCTACTAGCCAAAAACATTCAGTACTTC.

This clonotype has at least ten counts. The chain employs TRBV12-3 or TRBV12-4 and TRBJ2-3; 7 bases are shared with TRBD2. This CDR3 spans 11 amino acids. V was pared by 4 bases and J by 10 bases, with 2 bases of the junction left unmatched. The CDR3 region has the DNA TGTGCCAGCAGTTGGGAGGGCCCGCAGTATTTT. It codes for CASSWEGPQYF.

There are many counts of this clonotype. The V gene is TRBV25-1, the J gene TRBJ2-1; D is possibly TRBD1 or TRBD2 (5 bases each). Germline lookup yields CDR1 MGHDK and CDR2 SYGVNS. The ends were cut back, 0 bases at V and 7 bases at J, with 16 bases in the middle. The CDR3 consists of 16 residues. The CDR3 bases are TGTGCCAGCAGTGAATACACCGGGACCTTCGCGAATGAGCAGTTCTTC. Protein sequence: CASSEYTGTFANEQFF.

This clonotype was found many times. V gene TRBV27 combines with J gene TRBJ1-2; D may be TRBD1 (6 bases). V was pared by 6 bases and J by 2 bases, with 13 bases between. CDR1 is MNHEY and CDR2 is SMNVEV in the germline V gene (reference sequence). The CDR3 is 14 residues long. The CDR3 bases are TGTGCCAGCAGGCGTCCAGGGACAAACTATGGCTACACCTTC. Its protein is CASRRPGTNYGYTF.

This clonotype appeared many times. Here the CDR3 DNA reads TGTGCCAGCAGCACCGCTGGCGGGGGGTATGTGTCCTACAATGAGCAGTTCTTC. It encodes CASSTAGGGYVSYNEQFF. The chain uses TRBV7-2 and TRBJ2-1, with 8 bases identical to TRBD2. The CDR3 totals 18 residues. After removal of 5 bases from V and 1 base from J, the junction contained 13 bases not matched to a gene. Germline assignment: CDR1 SGHTA and CDR2 FQGNSA. Together with reference TRBV7-2 and TRBJ2-1, the CDR3 gives the full variable domain: GAGVSQSPSNKVTEKGKDVELRCDPISGHTALYWYRQSLGQGLEFLIYFQGNSAPDKSGLPSDRFSAERTGGSVSTLTIQRTQQEDSAVYLCASSTAGGGYVSYNEQFFGPGTRLTVL.

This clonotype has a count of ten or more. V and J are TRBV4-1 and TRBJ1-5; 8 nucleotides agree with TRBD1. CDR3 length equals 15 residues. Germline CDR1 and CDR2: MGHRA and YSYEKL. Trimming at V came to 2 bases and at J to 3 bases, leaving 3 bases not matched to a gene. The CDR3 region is CASSQRQGNNQPQHF. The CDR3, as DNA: TGCGCCAGCAGCCAAAGACAGGGGAACAATCAGCCCCAGCATTTT.

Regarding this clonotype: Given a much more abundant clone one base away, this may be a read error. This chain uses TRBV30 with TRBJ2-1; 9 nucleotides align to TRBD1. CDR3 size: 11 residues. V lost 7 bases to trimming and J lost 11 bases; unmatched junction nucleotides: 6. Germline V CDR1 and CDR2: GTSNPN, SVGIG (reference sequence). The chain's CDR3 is CALQGAIQQFF. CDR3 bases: TGTGCCTTACAGGGGGCCATTCAGCAGTTCTTC.

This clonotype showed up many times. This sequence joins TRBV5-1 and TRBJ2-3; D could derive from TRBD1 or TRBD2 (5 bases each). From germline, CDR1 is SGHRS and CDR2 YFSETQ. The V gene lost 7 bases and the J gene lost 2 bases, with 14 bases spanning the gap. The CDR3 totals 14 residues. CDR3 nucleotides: TGCGCCAGCGGGGACGGAGGAGCCACAGATACGCAGTATTTT. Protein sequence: CASGDGGATDTQYF.

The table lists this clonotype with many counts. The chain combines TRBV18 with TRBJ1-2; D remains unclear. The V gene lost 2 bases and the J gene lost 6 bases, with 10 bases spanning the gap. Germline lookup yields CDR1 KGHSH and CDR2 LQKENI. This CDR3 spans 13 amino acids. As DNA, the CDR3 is TGTGCCAGCTCACCAGACGGGCTGGATGGCTACACCTTC. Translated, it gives CASSPDGLDGYTF.

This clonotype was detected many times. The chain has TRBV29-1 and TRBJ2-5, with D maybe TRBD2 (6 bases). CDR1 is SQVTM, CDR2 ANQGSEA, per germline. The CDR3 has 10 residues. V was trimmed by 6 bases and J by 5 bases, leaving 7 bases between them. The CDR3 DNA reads TGCAGCGTCCGGGGGGAGACCCAGTACTTC. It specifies CSVRGETQYF.

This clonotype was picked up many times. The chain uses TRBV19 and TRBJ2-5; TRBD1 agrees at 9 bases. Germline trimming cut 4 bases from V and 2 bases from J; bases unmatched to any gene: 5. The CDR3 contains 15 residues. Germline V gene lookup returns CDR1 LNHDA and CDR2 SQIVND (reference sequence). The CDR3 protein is CASSTGQGLQETQYF. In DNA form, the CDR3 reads TGTGCCAGTAGTACCGGACAGGGGCTTCAAGAGACCCAGTACTTC.

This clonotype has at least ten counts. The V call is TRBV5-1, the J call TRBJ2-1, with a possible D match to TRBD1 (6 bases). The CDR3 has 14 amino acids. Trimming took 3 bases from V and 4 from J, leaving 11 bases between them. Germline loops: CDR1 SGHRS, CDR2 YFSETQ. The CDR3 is CASSYEGEYNEQFF. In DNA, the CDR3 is TGCGCCAGCAGCTACGAGGGGGAGTACAATGAGCAGTTCTTC.

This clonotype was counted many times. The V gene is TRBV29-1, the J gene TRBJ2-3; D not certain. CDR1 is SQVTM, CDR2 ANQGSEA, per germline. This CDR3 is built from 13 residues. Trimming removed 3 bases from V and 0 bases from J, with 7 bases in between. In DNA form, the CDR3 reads TGCAGCGTTGACCCCTCTAGCACAGATACGCAGTATTTT. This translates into CSVDPSSTDTQYF.

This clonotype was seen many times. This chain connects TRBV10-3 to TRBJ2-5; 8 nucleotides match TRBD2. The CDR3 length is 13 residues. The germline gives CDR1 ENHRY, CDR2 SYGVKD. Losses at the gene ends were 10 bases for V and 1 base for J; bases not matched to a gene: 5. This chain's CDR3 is CATRLAGQETQYF. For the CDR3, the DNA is TGTGCCACCCGGCTAGCGGGCCAAGAGACCCAGTACTTC.

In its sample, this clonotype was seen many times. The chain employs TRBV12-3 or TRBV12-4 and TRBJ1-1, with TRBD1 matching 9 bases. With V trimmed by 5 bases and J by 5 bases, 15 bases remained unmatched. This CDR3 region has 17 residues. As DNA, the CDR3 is TGTGCCAGCAGTCTAGGACAGGGGTCTACCCGAAATACTGAAGCTTTCTTT. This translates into CASSLGQGSTRNTEAFF.

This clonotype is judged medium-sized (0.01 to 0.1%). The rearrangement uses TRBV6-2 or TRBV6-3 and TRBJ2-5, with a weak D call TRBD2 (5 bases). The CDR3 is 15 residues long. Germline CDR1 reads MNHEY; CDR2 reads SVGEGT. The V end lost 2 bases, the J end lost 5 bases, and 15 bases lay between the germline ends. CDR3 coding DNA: TGTGCCAGCAGTTACGGACGGGGTTTGAGGGAGACCCAGTACTTC. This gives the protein CASSYGRGLRETQYF.

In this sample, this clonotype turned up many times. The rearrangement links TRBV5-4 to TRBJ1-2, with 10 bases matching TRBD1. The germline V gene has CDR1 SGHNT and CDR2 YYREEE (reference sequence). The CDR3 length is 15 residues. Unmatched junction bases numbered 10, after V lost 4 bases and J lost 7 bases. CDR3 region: CASSIPGTGVPGYTF. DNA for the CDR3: TGTGCCAGCAGCATTCCCGGGACAGGGGTTCCTGGCTACACCTTC.

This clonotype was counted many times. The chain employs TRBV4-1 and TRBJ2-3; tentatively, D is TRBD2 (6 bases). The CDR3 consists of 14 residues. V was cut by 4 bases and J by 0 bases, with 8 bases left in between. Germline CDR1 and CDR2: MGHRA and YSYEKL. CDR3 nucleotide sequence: TGCGCCAGCAGCCTCCGGGGGAGCACAGATACGCAGTATTTT. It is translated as CASSLRGSTDTQYF.

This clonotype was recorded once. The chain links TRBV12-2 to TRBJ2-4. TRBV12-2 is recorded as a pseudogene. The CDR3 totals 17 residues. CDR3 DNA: TGTGCAAGTCGCTTAGCGCGTGGGGTTGGCTCCAAAAACATTCAGTACTTC. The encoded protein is CASRLARGVGSKNIQYF.

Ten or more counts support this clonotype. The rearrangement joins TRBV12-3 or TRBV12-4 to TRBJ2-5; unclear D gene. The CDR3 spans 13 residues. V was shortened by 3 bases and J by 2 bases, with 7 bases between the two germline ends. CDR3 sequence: CASSFSRQETQYF. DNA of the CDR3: TGTGCCAGCAGTTTTAGCAGGCAAGAGACCCAGTACTTC.

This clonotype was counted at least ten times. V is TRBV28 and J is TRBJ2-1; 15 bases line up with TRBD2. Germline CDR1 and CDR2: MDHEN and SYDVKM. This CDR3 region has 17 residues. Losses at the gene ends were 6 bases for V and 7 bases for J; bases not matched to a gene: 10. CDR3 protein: CASSLRVGLAGGNEQFF. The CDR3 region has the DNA TGTGCCAGCAGCCTTAGGGTGGGACTAGCGGGGGGTAATGAGCAGTTCTTC.

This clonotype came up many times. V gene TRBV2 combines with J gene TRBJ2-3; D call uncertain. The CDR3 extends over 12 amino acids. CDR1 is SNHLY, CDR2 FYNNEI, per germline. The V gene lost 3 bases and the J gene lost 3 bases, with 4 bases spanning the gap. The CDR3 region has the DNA TGTGCCAGCAGTGAGAGAACAGATACGCAGTATTTT. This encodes CASSERTDTQYF.